These 15 T cell receptor beta chains were all obtained from the same sample, sequenced in a study of T cell responses to AZD1222 COVID-19 vaccine. Profiled with immunoSEQ multiplex PCR; TCRdb holds only in-frame clones, not every one. The data contain 100,000 to 150,000 clones, less than 95% of them singletons. This specimen consisted of peripheral blood, obtained on day 0 of MenACWY control vaccination. Receptors were obtained from an adult in good health.

This chain uses TRBV7-2 with TRBJ1-2; no firm D call. V was shortened by 0 bases and J by 6 bases, with 2 bases between the two germline ends. Germline CDR1 reads SGHTA; CDR2 reads FQGNSA. The CDR3 sequence is 11 residues long. CDR3 region: CASSLADGYTF. The CDR3 nucleotides are TGTGCCAGCAGCTTAGCCGATGGCTACACCTTC. Full variable domain (missing parts from reference TRBV7-2 and TRBJ1-2): GAGVSQSPSNKVTEKGKDVELRCDPISGHTALYWYRQSLGQGLEFLIYFQGNSAPDKSGLPSDRFSAERTGGSVSTLTIQRTQQEDSAVYLCASSLADGYTFGSGTRLTVV.

For the CDR3, the DNA is TGTGCCAGCAGCTTAGACGTAGGGGGAGCCTACACCTTC. Amino acids: CASSLDVGGAYTF. The V call is TRBV7-9, the J call TRBJ1-2; tentative D call: TRBD1 (6 bases). The CDR3 loop spans 13 amino acids. The ends were cut back, 1 base at V and 10 bases at J, with 13 bases in the middle. Germline CDR1 SEHNR, CDR2 FQNEAQ (reference sequence).

This rearrangement joins TRBV5-6 to TRBJ2-1; D unresolved. V lost 5 bases, J lost 9 bases, and 15 bases lay in between. The germline gives CDR1 SGHDT, CDR2 YYEEEE. The CDR3 spans 13 residues. CDR3 nucleotides: TGTGCCAGCAGGGAGTGGGTGACCGGTGAGCAGTTCTTC. Protein product: CASREWVTGEQFF.

CDR3 amino acids: CASRMGTGSSSGANVLTF. In DNA form, the CDR3 reads TGTGCCAGCAGGATGGGGACAGGGTCTAGCTCTGGGGCCAACGTCCTGACTTTC. The rearrangement uses TRBV28 and TRBJ2-6, with 9 bases fitting TRBD1. The germline V gene has CDR1 MDHEN and CDR2 SYDVKM. CDR3 length equals 18 residues. The ends lost 6 bases at V and 0 bases at J; junction bases unmatched: 9.

The chain carries TRBV6-5 and TRBJ2-3; 9 bases are a match to TRBD2. The CDR3 has 15 amino acids. J was trimmed by 4 bases and V by 3 bases; bases with no gene match: 5. Germline-derived CDR1 and CDR2 are MNHEY and SVGAGI. The CDR3 nucleotides are TGTGCCAGCAGTTATGGGACTAGCAGAGCAGATACGCAGTATTTT. Translated: CASSYGTSRADTQYF.

The chain carries TRBV5-6 and TRBJ2-2, with 7 bases lining up with TRBD2. This CDR3 has 17 amino acids. The J segment lost 4 bases and the V segment lost 1 base, leaving 10 bases of the junction unmatched. The V gene's germline CDR1 is SGHDT and CDR2 YYEEEE. The CDR3 coding sequence is TGTGCCAGCAGCTTGAGCCCAGGACTAGTCGGCACCGGGGAGCTGTTTTTT. Protein sequence: CASSLSPGLVGTGELFF.

This chain joins TRBV9 and TRBJ2-5; D gene ambiguous. Germline-derived CDR1 and CDR2 are SGDLS and YYNGEE. The CDR3 has 10 amino acids. Trimming took off 4 bases at V and 4 bases at J, with 2 bases between the two ends. CDR3 nucleotide sequence: TGTGCCAGCAGCCCAGAGACCCAGTACTTC. This translates into CASSPETQYF.

The V and J genes are TRBV18 and TRBJ1-2; 9 bases line up with TRBD1. With V trimmed by 3 bases and J by 4 bases, 9 bases remained unmatched. This CDR3 has 16 residues. Germline CDR1 KGHSH, CDR2 LQKENI. Written as DNA, the CDR3 is TGTGCCAGCTCACCTCAGGGGACAGGGATTACCTATGGCTACACCTTC. Encoded protein: CASSPQGTGITYGYTF.

V and J are TRBV5-5 and TRBJ2-4; D ambiguous. The V gene lost 4 bases and the J gene lost 0 bases, with 17 bases spanning the gap. The V gene's germline CDR1 is SGHKS and CDR2 YYEKEE (reference sequence). This CDR3 spans 17 amino acids. The CDR3 region is CASSGEKGQLAKNIQYF. CDR3 nucleotides: TGTGCCAGCAGCGGCGAGAAAGGGCAACTAGCCAAAAACATTCAGTACTTC.

The rearrangement joins TRBV10-1 to TRBJ1-1; D gene unclear. The V gene lost 2 bases and the J gene lost 1 base, with 14 bases spanning the gap. CDR1 and CDR2 from the germline V gene are WNHNN and SYGVQD (reference sequence). The CDR3 is made up of 16 amino acids. CDR3 sequence reads: CASSEQLYSGNTEAFF. The CDR3 region has the DNA TGCGCCAGCAGTGAGCAATTATATTCCGGGAACACTGAAGCTTTCTTT.

This clone came up once. The rearrangement uses TRBV6-1 and TRBJ2-3, with TRBD1 matching 7 bases. In germline, CDR1 is MNHNS, CDR2 SASEGT. Germline trimming cut 8 bases from V and 0 bases from J; bases unmatched to any gene: 5. The CDR3 sequence is 14 residues long. CDR3 in amino acids: CASGPGQSTDTQYF. In DNA form, the CDR3 reads TGTGCCAGCGGCCCGGGACAGAGCACAGATACGCAGTATTTT.

This sequence joins TRBV2 and TRBJ1-2, with a possible D match to TRBD1 (6 bases). The V end lost 7 bases, the J end lost 1 base, and 19 bases lay between the germline ends. The CDR3 is 16 residues long. Germline V lookup: CDR1 SNHLY, CDR2 FYNNEI. The CDR3 DNA is TGTGCCAGCACCGAGAGGGGAGGGGGATATAACTATGGCTACACCTTC. This encodes CASTERGGGYNYGYTF.

The V call is TRBV5-1, the J call TRBJ2-1; 7 bases align to TRBD2. In germline, CDR1 is SGHRS, CDR2 YFSETQ. The CDR3 is 16 amino acids. J gave up 5 bases and V 4 bases, and 12 bases lay outside the gene matches. The DNA for the CDR3 is TGCGCCAGCAGCCCCTTCTCAAGCGGGGTAAACAATGAGCAGTTCTTC. Residues: CASSPFSSGVNNEQFF.

The chain has TRBV6-7 and TRBJ2-1; TRBD2 might be the D (6 bases). TRBV6-7 qualifies as an ORF whose function is uncertain. The CDR3 runs to 15 residues. The V gene lost 2 bases and the J gene lost 3 bases, with 11 bases spanning the gap. The CDR3 sequence is CASSYPGRDYNEQFF. CDR3 nucleotides: TGTGCCAGCAGTTACCCCGGGAGAGACTACAATGAGCAGTTCTTC.

The genes are TRBV19 and TRBJ2-7, with unresolved D. This CDR3 has 15 amino acids. Trimming stripped 3 bases from V and 2 bases from J, with 14 bases between. Germline CDR1 reads LNHDA; CDR2 reads SQIVND (reference sequence). The DNA of the CDR3 is TGTGCCAGTAGTATGGGTCAAGGGATGACCTACGAGCAGTACTTC. This gives the protein CASSMGQGMTYEQYF.